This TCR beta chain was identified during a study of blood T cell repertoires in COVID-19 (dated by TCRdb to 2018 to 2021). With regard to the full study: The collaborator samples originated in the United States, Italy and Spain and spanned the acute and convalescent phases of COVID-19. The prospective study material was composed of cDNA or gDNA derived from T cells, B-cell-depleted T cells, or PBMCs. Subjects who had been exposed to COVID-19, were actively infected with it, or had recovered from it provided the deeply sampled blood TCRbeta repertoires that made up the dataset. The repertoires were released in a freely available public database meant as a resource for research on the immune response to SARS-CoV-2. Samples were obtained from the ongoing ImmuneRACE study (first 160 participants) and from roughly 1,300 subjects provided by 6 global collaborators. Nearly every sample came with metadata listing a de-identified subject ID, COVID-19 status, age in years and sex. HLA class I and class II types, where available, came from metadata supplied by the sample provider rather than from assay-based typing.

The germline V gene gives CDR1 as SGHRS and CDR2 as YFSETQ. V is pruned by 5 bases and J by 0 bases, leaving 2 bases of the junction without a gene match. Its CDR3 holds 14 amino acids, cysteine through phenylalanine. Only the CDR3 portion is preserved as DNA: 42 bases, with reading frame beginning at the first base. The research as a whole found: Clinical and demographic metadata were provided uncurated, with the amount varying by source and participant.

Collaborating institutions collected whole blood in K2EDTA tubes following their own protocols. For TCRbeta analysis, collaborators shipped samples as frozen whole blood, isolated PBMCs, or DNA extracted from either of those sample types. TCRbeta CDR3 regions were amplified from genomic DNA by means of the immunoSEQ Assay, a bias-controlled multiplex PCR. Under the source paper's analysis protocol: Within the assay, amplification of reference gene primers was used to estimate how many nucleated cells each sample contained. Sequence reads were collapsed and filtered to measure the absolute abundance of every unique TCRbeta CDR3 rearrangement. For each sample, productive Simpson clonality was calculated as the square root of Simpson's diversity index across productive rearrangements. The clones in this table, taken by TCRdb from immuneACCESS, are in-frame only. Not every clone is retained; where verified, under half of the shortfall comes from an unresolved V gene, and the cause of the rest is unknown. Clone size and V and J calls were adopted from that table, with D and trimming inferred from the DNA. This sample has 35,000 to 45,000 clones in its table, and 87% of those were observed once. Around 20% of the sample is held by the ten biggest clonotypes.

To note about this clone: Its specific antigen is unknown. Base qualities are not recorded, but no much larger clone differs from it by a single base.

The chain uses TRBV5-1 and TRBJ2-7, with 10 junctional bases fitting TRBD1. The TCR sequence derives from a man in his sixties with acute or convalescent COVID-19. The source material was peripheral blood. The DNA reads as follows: TGCGCCAGCAGTGGGACAGGGGTCTCCTACGAGCAGTACTTC. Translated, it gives CASSGTGVSYEQYF.